This T cell receptor beta chain was profiled in a study of CD4 T cells in relation to SARS-CoV-2 and coronaviruses. Produced via immunoSEQ multiplex PCR; TCRdb's table is partial and in-frame only. The profile shows 65,000 or so clones, about 89% of them singletons. CD4+ T cells from unexposed donors were obtained before the COVID-19 pandemic (2011-2018). The germline gives CDR1 SGHKS, CDR2 YYEKEE (reference sequence). Trimming removed 4 bases at V and 5 bases at J, with 24 bases between. This CDR3 is built from 17 residues. The chain couples TRBV5-5 to TRBJ2-5; D might be TRBD2 (5 bases). Sequencing was done on a sample of memory CD4+ T cells from PBMCs. The sequence derives from a human donor in good health. For the CDR3, the DNA is TGTGCCAGCAGCCGGTTCGGGAAACGGGGAACTTCGGAGACCCAGTACTTC. Protein product: CASSRFGKRGTSETQYF.